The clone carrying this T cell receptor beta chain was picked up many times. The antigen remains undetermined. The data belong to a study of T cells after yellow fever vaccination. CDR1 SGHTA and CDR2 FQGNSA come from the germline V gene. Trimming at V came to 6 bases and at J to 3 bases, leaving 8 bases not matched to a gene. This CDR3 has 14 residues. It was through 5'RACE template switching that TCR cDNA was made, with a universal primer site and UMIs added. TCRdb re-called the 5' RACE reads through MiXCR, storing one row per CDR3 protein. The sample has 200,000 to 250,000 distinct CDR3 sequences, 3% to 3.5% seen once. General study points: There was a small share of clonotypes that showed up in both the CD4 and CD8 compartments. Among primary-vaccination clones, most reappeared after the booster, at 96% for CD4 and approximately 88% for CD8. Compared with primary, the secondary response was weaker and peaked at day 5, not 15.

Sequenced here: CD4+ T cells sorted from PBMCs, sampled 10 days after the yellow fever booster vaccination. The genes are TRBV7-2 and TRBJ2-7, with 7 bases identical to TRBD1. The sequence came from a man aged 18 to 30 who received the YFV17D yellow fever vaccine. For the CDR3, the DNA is TGTGCCAGCAGAGAAGGGACAGTCGGCTACGAGCAGTACTTC. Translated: CASREGTVGYEQYF.